This is a list of T cell receptor beta chains from one sample in a study of shared clonotypes between healthy human individuals. Produced via immunoSEQ multiplex PCR; TCRdb's table is partial and in-frame only. The sample contains 2 million to 2.5 million clones, 95% of which appear only once. The specimen was naive CD4+ T cells sorted from blood. The receptors shown here come from a man aged 18-30 years in good health. Each CDR3 is given with its conserved first and last residue. The D gene is left open where the match is weak. The size of a clone is reported for some rows only, either as once, few or many, or as a class for expanded clones.

CDR3 protein,clone size,V gene,D gene
CASRGDSPGNTIYF,NA,TRBV2,NA
CASSLELGIGLLGQFF,NA,TRBV4-3,NA
CASSPDRGISGNTIYF,NA,TRBV5-1,TRBD1
CASSFRLAGAYEQYF,once,TRBV4-1,TRBD2
CASNYDRYSNQPQHF,NA,TRBV19,NA
CASSLEPLGEQYF,NA,TRBV5-1,NA
CASSRVGKRSGSADNEQFF,NA,TRBV5-1,NA
CASSGSPGQDSAGYTF,NA,TRBV18,TRBD1
CSARKATEAFF,NA,TRBV20-1,NA
CAWRRSGEAAYEQYF,NA,TRBV30,NA
CASSLGPQGGYGYTF,NA,TRBV5-1,NA
CASIVNPTGYSNQPQHF,NA,TRBV10-2,NA
CASSPPSGGQNSPLHF,NA,TRBV28,NA
CAWSGTGYNSPLHF,NA,TRBV30,TRBD1
CAWSWDPNTGELFF,NA,TRBV30,NA
CASSWVGGLDTQYF,NA,TRBV5-6,NA
CAISDRAREPGELFF,NA,TRBV10-3,NA
CASSETGGGPGNTIYF,NA,TRBV6-1,TRBD1
CSARDPGAFF,NA,TRBV20-1,NA
CASSLQGTYEQYF,NA,TRBV28,NA
CASSVGGVEQFF,NA,TRBV2,NA
CASSFTGGSGANVLTF,NA,TRBV11-2,TRBD1
CASSFQNTGELFF,few,TRBV5-1,NA
CASSGDRNTEAFF,NA,TRBV5-4,TRBD1
CASSLAVAQETQYF,once,TRBV7-2,NA
CASSERRGSPLHF,NA,TRBV6-4,NA
CASSLGKRLADDQETQYF,NA,TRBV11-3,TRBD2
CASSTGQKIHEQYF,NA,TRBV7-9,NA
CAWTAEGNQPQHF,NA,TRBV30,NA
CASSLDPRDREGAFF,NA,TRBV5-1,TRBD1
CASREMGLAGRPYEQYF,NA,TRBV2,TRBD2
CASSLAAGFVGEKLFF,NA,TRBV28,NA
CASSRVGGASNEQYF,NA,TRBV6-5,NA
CASSPQGNTEAFF,NA,TRBV5-1,NA
CASSLERAGTSGGASSYEQYF,NA,TRBV7-7,TRBD2
CASSSPARGSHSNQPQHF,NA,TRBV19,NA
CASGGGYYEQYF,NA,TRBV10-2,NA
CASSSTFWMNTEAFF,once,TRBV27,NA
CASSESRQGREQYF,NA,TRBV10-1,NA
CASRERTGGENTIYF,NA,TRBV2,TRBD1
CASGLVQGATGELFF,NA,TRBV12-5,NA
CASSREFVQPQHF,once,TRBV5-1,NA
CASSFTRGPSYEQYF,once,TRBV11-2,TRBD1
CASSPHRDYTEAFF,NA,TRBV18,NA
CASSFNTGELFF,NA,TRBV7-9,NA
CASSLDLPRDGYTF,NA,TRBV11-2,NA
CASSRYYVAGDPGELFF,NA,TRBV4-3,TRBD2
CASSRRGSNEQFF,NA,TRBV11-3,TRBD1
CASSSPQSFQETQYF,once,TRBV7-8,NA
CSVGGESGSFAYNEQFF,NA,TRBV29-1,TRBD2